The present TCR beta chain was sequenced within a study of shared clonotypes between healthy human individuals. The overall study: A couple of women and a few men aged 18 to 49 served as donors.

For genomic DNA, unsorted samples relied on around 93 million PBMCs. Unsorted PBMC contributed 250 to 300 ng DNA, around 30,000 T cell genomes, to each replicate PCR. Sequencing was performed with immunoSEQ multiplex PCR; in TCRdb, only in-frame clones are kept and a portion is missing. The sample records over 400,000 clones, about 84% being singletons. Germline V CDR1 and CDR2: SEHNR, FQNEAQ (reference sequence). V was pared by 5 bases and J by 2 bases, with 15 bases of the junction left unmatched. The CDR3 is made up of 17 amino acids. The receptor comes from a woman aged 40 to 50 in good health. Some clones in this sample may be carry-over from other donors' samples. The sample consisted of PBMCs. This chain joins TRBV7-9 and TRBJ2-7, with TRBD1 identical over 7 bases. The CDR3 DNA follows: TGTGCCAGCAGCCCAGGTCGGTCGGGACAGAGAACCTACGAGCAGTACTTC. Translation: CASSPGRSGQRTYEQYF.